This T cell receptor (beta chain) is drawn from a study of shared clonotypes between healthy human individuals. Study outcomes and limitations: Donors were few, which limited the genetic and exposure-history diversity represented.

Approximately 100 million PBMCs per unsorted sample were used for genomic DNA. The genomic DNA of each subset was split evenly across several immunoSEQ plates. TCRdb's copy holds only in-frame clones and misses some; the assay was immunoSEQ multiplex PCR. The table has about 520,000 clones, around 85% seen once; the top ten hold roughly 13%. Germline V lookup: CDR1 MDHEN, CDR2 SYDVKM. The CDR3 is 19 residues long. V lost 6 bases to trimming and J lost 0 bases, with 21 bases between them. Points on this clone: The antigen remains unidentified.

Source material: PBMCs. The chain joins TRBV28 to TRBJ2-6, with a weak D call TRBD1 (6 bases). The clonotype comes from a woman aged 40 to 50 in good health. Some clones in this sample may be carry-over from other donors' samples. The CDR3 reads CASSSPWGTLLSGANVLTF. CDR3 nucleotides: TGTGCCAGCAGCTCCCCATGGGGGACACTCCTCTCTGGGGCCAACGTCCTGACTTTC.